This TCR beta chain was documented in a study of shared clonotypes between healthy human individuals. Across the whole study: The plates for each donor numbered three CD4 naive, three CD4 memory, two CD8 naive and one CD8 memory.

Germline-derived CDR1 and CDR2 are SNHLY and FYNNEI. Unmatched junction bases numbered 4, after V lost 4 bases and J lost 2 bases. CDR3 length: 15 residues. Donors, without exception, were Caucasian adults residing in Nashville, Tennessee. Here immunoSEQ multiplex PCR was the method, and the copy in TCRdb shows in-frame clones only, minus some. The sample has 300,000 to 400,000 clones; around 87% are singletons. Sequencing was done on a sample of memory CD8+ T cells sorted from blood. Specified subset: CD45RO+ cells pooled with CCR7-negative TemRA cells. The chain uses TRBV2 and TRBJ2-3, with TRBD2 matching over 9 bases. The receptor comes from a young man in good health. In DNA form, the CDR3 reads TGTGCCAGCAGTGGAGTAGCGGGAGACACAGATACGCAGTATTTT. Translating gives CASSGVAGDTDTQYF.